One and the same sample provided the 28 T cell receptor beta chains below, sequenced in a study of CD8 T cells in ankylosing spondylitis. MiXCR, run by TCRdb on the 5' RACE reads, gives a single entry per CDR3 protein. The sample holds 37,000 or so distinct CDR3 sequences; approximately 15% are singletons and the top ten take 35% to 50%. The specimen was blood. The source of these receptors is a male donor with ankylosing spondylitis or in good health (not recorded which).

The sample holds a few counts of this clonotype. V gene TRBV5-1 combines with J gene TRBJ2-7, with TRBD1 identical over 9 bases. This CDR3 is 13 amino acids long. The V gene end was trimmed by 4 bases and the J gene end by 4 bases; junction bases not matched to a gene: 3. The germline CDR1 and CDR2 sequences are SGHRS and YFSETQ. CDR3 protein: CASSTGGVYEQYF. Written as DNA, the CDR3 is TGCGCCAGCAGCACAGGGGGCGTTTACGAGCAGTACTTC. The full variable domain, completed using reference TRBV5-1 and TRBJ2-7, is KAGVTQTPRYLIKTRGQQVTLSCSPISGHRSVSWYQQTPGQGLQFLFEYFSETQRNKGNFPGRFSGRQFSNSRSEMNVSTLELGDSALYLCASSTGGVYEQYFGPGTRLTVT.

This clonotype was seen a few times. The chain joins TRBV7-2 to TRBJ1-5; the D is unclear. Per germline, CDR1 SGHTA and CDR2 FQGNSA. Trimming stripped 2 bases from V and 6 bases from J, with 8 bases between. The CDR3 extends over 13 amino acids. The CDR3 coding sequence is TGTGCCAGCAGCTTAAGATTGGGTCAGCCCCAGCATTTT. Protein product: CASSLRLGQPQHF. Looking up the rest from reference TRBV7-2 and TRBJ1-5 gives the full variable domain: GAGVSQSPSNKVTEKGKDVELRCDPISGHTALYWYRQSLGQGLEFLIYFQGNSAPDKSGLPSDRFSAERTGGSVSTLTIQRTQQEDSAVYLCASSLRLGQPQHFGDGTRLSIL.

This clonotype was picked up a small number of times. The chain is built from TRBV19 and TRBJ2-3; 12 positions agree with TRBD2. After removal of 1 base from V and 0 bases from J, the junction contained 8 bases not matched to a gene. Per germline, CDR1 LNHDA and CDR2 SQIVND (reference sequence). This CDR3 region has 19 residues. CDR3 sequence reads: CASSIGLAGETSSTDTQYF. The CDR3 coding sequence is TGTGCCAGTAGTATAGGACTAGCGGGGGAGACGTCTAGCACAGATACGCAGTATTTT.

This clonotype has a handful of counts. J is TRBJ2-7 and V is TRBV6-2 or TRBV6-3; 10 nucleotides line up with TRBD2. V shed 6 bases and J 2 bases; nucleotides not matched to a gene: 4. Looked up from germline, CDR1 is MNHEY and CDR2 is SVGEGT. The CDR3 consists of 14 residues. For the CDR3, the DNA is TGTGCCAGCAGCGAGCGGGAGGGCCCCTACGAGCAGTACTTC. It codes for CASSEREGPYEQYF.

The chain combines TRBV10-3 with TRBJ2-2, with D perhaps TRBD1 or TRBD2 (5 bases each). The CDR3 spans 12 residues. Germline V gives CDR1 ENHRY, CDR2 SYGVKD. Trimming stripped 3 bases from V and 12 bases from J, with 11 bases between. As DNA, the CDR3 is TGTGCCATCAGTGATGGGGGTGTTAAGCTGTTTTTT. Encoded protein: CAISDGGVKLFF.

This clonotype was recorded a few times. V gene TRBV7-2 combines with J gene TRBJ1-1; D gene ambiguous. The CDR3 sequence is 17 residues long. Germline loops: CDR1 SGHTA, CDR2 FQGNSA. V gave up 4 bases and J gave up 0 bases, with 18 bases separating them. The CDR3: CASSYPGTALMNTEAFF. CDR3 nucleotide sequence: TGTGCCAGCAGCTACCCCGGTACAGCCCTGATGAACACTGAAGCTTTCTTT.

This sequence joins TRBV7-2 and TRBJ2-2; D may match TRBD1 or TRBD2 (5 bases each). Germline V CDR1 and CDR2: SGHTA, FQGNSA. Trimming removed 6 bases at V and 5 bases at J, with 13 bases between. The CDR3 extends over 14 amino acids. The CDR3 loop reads CASRRTGLTGELFF. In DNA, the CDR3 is TGTGCCAGCAGACGGACGGGGCTGACCGGGGAGCTGTTTTTT.

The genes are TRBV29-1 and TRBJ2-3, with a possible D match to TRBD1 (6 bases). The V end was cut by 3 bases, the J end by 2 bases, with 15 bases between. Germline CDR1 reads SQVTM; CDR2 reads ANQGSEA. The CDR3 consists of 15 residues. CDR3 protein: CSVDQGTSFTDTQYF. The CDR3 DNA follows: TGCAGCGTTGATCAGGGGACCTCCTTCACAGATACGCAGTATTTT.

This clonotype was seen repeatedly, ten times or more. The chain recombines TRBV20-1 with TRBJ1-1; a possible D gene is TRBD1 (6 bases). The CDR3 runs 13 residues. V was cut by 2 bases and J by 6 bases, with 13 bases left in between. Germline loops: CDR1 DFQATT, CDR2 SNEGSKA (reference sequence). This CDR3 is CSARSVSGAEAFF. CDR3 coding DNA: TGCAGTGCTAGAAGCGTGTCAGGGGCTGAAGCTTTCTTT.

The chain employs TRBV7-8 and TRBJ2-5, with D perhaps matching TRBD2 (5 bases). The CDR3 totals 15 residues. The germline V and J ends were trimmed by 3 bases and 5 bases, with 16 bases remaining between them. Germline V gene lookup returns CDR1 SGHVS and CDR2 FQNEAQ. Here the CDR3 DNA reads TGTGCCAGCAGCTTGTCTGGATACTGGGAGGAGACCCAGTACTTC. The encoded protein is CASSLSGYWEETQYF.

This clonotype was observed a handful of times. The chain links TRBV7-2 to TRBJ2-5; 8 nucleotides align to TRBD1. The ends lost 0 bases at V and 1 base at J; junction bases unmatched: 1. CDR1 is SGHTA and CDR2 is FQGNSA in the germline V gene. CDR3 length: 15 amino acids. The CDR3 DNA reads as TGTGCCAGCAGCTTAGCCGGGACAGGCCAAGAGACCCAGTACTTC. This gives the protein CASSLAGTGQETQYF.

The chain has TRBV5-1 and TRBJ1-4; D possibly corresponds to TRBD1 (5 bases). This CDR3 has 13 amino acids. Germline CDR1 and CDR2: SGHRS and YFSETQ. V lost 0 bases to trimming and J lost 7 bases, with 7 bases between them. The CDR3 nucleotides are TGCGCCAGCAGCTTGGAAAGGGGTGAAAAACTGTTTTTT. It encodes CASSLERGEKLFF.

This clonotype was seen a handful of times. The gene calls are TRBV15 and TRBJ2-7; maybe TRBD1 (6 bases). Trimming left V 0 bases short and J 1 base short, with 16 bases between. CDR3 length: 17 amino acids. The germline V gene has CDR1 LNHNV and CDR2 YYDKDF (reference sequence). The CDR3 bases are TGTGCCACCAGCAGAGACAGAGGGAACAGGGCGTCCTACGAGCAGTACTTC. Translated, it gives CATSRDRGNRASYEQYF. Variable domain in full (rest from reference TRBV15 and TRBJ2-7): DAMVIQNPRYQVTQFGKPVTLSCSQTLNHNVMYWYQQKSSQAPKLLFHYYDKDFNNEADTPDNFQSRRPNTSFCFLDIRSPGLGDTAMYLCATSRDRGNRASYEQYFGPGTRLTVT.

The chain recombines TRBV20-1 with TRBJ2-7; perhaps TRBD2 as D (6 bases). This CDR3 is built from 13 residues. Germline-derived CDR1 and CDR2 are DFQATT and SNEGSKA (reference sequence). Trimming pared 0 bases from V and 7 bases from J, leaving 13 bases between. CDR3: CSARERGAGEQYF. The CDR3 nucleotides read TGCAGTGCTAGAGAACGGGGAGCGGGTGAGCAGTACTTC.

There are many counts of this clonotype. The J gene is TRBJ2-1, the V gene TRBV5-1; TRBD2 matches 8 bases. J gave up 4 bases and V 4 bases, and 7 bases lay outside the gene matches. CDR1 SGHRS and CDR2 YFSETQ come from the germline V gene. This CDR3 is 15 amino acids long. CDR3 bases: TGCGCCAGCAGCGATACCGGGACTAGGTACAATGAGCAGTTCTTC. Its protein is CASSDTGTRYNEQFF.

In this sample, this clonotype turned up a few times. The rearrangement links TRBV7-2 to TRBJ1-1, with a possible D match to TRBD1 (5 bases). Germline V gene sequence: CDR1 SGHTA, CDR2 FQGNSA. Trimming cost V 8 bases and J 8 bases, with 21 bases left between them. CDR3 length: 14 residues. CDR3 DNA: TGTGCCAGCGCCCTTACCGGGACCCTCGGGGAAGCTTTCTTT. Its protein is CASALTGTLGEAFF.

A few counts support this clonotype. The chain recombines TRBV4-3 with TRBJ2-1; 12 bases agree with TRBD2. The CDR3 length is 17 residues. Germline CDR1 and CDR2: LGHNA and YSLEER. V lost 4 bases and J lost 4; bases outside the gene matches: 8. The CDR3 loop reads CASSLSSGRADYNEQFF. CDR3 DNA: TGCGCCAGCAGCCTTTCTAGCGGGAGGGCGGATTACAATGAGCAGTTCTTC.

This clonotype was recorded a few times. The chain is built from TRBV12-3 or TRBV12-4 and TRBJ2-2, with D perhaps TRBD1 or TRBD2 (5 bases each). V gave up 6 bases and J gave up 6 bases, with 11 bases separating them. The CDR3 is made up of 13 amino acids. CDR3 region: CASSPEGSGELFF. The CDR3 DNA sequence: TGTGCCAGCAGCCCTGAGGGGTCCGGGGAGCTGTTTTTT.

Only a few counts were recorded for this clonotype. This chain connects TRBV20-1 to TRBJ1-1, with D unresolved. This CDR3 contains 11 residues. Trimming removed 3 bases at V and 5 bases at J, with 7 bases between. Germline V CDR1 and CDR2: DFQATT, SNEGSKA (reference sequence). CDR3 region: CSARARTEAFF. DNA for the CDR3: TGCAGTGCTAGGGCACGTACTGAAGCTTTCTTT.

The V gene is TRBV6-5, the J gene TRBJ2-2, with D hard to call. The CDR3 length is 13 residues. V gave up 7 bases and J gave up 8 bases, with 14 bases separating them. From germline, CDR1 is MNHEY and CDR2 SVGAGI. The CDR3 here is CASNQDRSGELFF. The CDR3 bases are TGTGCCAGCAACCAGGACCGATCAGGGGAGCTGTTTTTT.

CDR3 coding DNA: TGCGCCAGCAGCCCCGGGCCCGAGGAAGAGACCCAGTACTTC. This encodes CASSPGPEEETQYF. This rearrangement joins TRBV5-1 to TRBJ2-5; D is unclear. Trimming took 4 bases from V and 3 from J, leaving 13 bases between them. Germline V gene sequence: CDR1 SGHRS, CDR2 YFSETQ. The CDR3 runs to 14 residues.

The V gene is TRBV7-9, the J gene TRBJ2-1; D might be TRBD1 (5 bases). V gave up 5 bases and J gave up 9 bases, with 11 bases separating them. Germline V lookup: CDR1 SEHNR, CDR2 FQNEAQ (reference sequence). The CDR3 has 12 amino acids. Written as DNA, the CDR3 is TGTGCCAGCAGCACCCCGACAGCTGAGCAGTTCTTC. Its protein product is CASSTPTAEQFF.

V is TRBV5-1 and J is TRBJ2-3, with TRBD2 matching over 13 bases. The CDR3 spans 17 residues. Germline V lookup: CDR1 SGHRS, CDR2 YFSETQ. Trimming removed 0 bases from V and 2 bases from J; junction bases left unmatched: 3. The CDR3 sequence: CASSLGLAGGITDTQYF. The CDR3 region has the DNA TGCGCCAGCAGCTTGGGACTAGCGGGAGGAATCACAGATACGCAGTATTTT.

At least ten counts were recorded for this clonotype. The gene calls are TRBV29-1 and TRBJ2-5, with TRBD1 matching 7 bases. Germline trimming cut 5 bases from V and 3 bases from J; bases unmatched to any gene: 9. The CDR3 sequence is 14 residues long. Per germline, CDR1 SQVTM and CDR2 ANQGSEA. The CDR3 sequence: CSVSQRGPKETQYF. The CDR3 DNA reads TGCAGCGTTAGTCAGAGGGGGCCGAAAGAGACCCAGTACTTC. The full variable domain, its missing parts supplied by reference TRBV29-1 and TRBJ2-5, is SAVISQKPSRDICQRGTSLTIQCQVDSQVTMMFWYRQQPGQSLTLIATANQGSEATYESGFVIDKFPISRPNLTFSTLTVSNMSPEDSSIYLCSVSQRGPKETQYFGPGTRLLVL.

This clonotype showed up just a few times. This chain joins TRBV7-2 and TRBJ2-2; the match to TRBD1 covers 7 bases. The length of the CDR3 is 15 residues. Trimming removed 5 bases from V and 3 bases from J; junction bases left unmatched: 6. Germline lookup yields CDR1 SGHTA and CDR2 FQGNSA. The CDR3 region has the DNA TGTGCCAGCAGCGGGACAGAAAGTTACACCGGGGAGCTGTTTTTT. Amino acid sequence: CASSGTESYTGELFF.

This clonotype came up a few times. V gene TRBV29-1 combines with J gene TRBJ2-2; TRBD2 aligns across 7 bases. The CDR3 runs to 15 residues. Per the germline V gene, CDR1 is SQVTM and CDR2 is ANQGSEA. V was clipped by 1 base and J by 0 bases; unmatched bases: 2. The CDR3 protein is CSVEVGGTNTGELFF. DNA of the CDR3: TGCAGCGTTGAAGTGGGAGGGACGAACACCGGGGAGCTGTTTTTT.

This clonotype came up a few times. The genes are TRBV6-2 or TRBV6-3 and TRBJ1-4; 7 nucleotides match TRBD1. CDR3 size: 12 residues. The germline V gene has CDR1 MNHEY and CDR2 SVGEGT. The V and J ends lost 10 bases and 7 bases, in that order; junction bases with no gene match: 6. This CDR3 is CATSGTAEKLFF. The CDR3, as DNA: TGTGCCACCTCCGGGACAGCTGAAAAACTGTTTTTT.

In DNA form, the CDR3 reads TGCAGTGCTAGGAGTATGTCTAGCGGTCCGAACACCGGGGAGCTGTTTTTT. Amino acid sequence: CSARSMSSGPNTGELFF. The rearrangement joins TRBV20-1 to TRBJ2-2, with 7 bases matching TRBD2. The CDR3 runs to 17 residues. The V segment lost 3 bases and the J segment 0 bases; nucleotides outside the gene matches: 10. Germline lookup yields CDR1 DFQATT and CDR2 SNEGSKA (reference sequence).